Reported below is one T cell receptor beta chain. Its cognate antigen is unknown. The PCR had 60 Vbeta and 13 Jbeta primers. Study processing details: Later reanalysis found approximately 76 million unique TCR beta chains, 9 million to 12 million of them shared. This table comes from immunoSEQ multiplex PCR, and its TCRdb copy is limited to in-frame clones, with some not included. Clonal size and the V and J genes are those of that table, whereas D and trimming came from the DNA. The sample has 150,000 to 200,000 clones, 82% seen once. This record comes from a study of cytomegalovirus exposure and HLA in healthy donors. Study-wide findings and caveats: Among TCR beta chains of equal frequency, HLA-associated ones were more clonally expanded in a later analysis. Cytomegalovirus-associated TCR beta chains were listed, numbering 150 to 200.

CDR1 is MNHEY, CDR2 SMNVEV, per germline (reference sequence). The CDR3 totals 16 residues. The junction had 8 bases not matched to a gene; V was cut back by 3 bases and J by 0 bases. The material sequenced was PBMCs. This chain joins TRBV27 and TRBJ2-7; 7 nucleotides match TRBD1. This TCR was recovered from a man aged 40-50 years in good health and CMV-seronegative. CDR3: CASSLVGTVLSYEQYF. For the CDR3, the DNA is TGTGCCAGCAGTTTGGTCGGGACAGTTCTCTCCTACGAGCAGTACTTC.